The 3 T cell receptor beta chains in this list originate from one sample, sequenced in a study of T-cell memory formation after mild COVID-19. In TCRdb, the 5' RACE reads were re-called with MiXCR into one record per CDR3 protein. The data show 130,000 to 150,000 distinct CDR3 sequences, 6% seen once. The sample was PBMCs or a T cell subset sorted from them (not recorded which). These receptors all come from an adult woman who had mild COVID-19 (a few samples of this study predate the infection). Cell type and time point are not known.

This clonotype was recorded a few times. The chain links TRBV24-1 to TRBJ2-5; D is ambiguous. V shed 5 bases and J shed 5 bases, with 5 bases lying between them. This CDR3 has 11 residues. Per the germline V gene, CDR1 is KGHDR and CDR2 is SFDVKD. CDR3 in amino acids: CATSVGETQYF. DNA for the CDR3: TGTGCCACCAGTGTGGGCGAGACCCAGTACTTC.

Many counts were recorded for this clonotype. This chain links TRBV7-2 with TRBJ2-3; no clear D gene. The CDR3 contains 14 residues. Germline V gene data show CDR1 as SGHTA and CDR2 as FQGNSA. The ends were cut back, 5 bases at V and 1 base at J, with 10 bases in the middle. DNA for the CDR3: TGTGCCAGCAGCCCCGACTTTGGCACAGATACGCAGTATTTT. Residues: CASSPDFGTDTQYF.

The V and J genes are TRBV27 and TRBJ1-5; D uncertain. The CDR3 runs 14 residues. The germline CDR1 and CDR2 sequences are MNHEY and SMNVEV (reference sequence). The V gene lost 8 bases and the J gene lost 1 base, with 12 bases spanning the gap. The CDR3 is CASGRGWSNQPQHF. CDR3 coding DNA: TGTGCCAGCGGTCGAGGTTGGAGCAATCAGCCCCAGCATTTT.